Presented here are 2 T cell receptor beta chains from one specimen sequenced in a study of T-cell reconstitution after alpha-beta-depleted transplantation in children. Study outcomes and limitations: A year had passed since transplant, and T-cell counts and diversity by then came mostly from newly produced T cells.

Unique molecular identifiers were incorporated into the prepared TCRbeta library. TCRdb called the PCR reads again in MiXCR, with one record for every CDR3 protein. There are 250,000 to 300,000 distinct CDR3 sequences in the sample; over 7.5% occur only once, and 9.1% lies in the top ten. What these receptors recognize is not known. The starting material was peripheral blood, obtained 360 days after TCRalphabeta/CD19-depleted stem cell transplant. These receptors originate from a female patient aged 2 to 10 who had a stem cell transplant for Fanconi anemia, so the T cells may come from the graft donor.

Ten or more counts support this clonotype. The CDR3 region is CAISVLQGVNTEAFF. Here the CDR3 DNA reads TGTGCCATCAGTGTCCTCCAGGGGGTAAACACTGAAGCTTTCTTT. The rearrangement uses TRBV10-3 and TRBJ1-1; 7 bases agree with TRBD1. CDR3 length equals 15 residues. Trimming took 4 bases from V and 2 from J; bases not matched to a gene: 7. Per the germline V gene, CDR1 is ENHRY and CDR2 is SYGVKD.

A word on this clonotype: This sequence may be a read error, since a much larger clone differs from it by one base. The gene calls are TRBV3-1 and TRBJ2-1, with TRBD2 matching 7 bases. The CDR3 spans 16 residues. In germline, CDR1 is LGHDT, CDR2 YNNKEL (reference sequence). In DNA form, the CDR3 reads TGTGCCACCAGCCAAGAGAGCGGGAACCAGAACAATGAGCAGTTCTTC. It encodes CATSQESGNQNNEQFF.